This T cell receptor (beta chain) derives from a study of PD-1 blockade in classical Hodgkin lymphoma. Sequenced by immunoSEQ multiplex PCR; TCRdb stores in-frame clones only, minus some. The sample records approximately 43,000 clones, about 88% being singletons. Relapse was seen in all patients after autologous stem cell transplantation, and brentuximab vedotin exposure was variable. V was clipped by 2 bases and J by 1 base, with 11 bases between them. CDR1 MNHNS and CDR2 SASEGT come from the germline V gene. The CDR3 is 15 amino acids. The starting material was peripheral blood mononuclear cells (PBMCs), obtained before the second cycle of nivolumab. This clonotype was sampled from a human donor with classical Hodgkin lymphoma. The chain employs TRBV6-1 and TRBJ1-2; TRBD1 is a possible D gene (6 bases). This CDR3 reads CASSERGFINYGYTF. CDR3 sequence (DNA): TGTGCCAGCAGTGAAAGGGGGTTTATTAACTATGGCTACACCTTC.